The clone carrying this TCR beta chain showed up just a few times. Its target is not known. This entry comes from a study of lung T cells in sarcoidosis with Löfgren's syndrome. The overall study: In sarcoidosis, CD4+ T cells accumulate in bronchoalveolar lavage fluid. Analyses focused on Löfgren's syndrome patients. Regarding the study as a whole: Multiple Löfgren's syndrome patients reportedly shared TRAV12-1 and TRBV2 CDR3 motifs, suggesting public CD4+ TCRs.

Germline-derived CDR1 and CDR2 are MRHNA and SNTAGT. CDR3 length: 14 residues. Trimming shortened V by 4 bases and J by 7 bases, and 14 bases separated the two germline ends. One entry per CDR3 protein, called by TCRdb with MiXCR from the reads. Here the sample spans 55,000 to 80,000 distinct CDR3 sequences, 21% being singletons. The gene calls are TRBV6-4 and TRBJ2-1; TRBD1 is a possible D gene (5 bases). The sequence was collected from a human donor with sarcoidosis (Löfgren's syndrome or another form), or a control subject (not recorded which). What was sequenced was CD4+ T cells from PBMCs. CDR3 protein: CASSAQGPPNEQFF. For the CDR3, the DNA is TGTGCCAGCAGTGCTCAGGGTCCTCCTAATGAGCAGTTCTTC.